This TCR beta chain was profiled in a study of Ad26.COV2.S vaccination and SARS-CoV-2 variants. In the study overall: In the study, Ad26.COV2.S was injected intramuscularly once, or twice 56 days apart. General observations from the study: Vaccinated and placebo-treated recipients had similar non-spike TCR breadth.

Treatment indicated: around 19 received Ad26.COV2.S at low or high dose, single or two shots; five or six received placebo; per-sample allocation not given. The samples date from day 63 after the first vaccine or placebo injection. An Ad26 vector expressing Wuhan-strain SARS-CoV-2 spike served as the vaccine. Sequencing used immunoSEQ multiplex PCR; TCRdb keeps in-frame clones, though not all of them. The sample records 300,000 to 400,000 clones, about 88% being singletons. The V and J ends lost 7 bases and 4 bases, in that order; junction bases with no gene match: 8. Germline CDR1 and CDR2: MNHEY and SVGAGI. The CDR3 has 14 amino acids. On this clone itself: Antigen specificity is unknown.

This material consisted of peripheral blood, taken in a trial of Ad26.COV2.S vaccine versus placebo. This receptor was obtained from a person aged 18-60 years who received the Ad26.COV2.S COVID-19 vaccine or a placebo. V and J are TRBV6-5 and TRBJ1-1, with 8 bases fitting TRBD1. The CDR3 loop is CASILNRGTTEAFF. For the CDR3, the DNA is TGTGCCAGCATTCTCAACAGGGGGACCACTGAAGCTTTCTTT.